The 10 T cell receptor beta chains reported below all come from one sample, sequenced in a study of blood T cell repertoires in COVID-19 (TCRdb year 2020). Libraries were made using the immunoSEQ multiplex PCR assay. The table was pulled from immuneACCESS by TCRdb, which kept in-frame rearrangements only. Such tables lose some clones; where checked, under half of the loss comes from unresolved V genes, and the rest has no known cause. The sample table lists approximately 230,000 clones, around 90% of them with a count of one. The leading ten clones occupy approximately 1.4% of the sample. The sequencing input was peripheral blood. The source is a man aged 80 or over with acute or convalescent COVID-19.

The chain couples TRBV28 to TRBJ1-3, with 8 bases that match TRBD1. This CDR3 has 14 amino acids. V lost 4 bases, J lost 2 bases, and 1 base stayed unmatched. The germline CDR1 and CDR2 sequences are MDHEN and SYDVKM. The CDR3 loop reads CASSYRGAGNTIYF. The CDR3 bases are TGTGCCAGCAGTTACAGGGGGGCTGGAAACACCATATATTTT.

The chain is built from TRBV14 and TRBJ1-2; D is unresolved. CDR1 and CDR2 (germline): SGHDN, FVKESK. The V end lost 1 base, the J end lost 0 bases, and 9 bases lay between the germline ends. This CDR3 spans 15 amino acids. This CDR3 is CASSQAEGANYGYTF. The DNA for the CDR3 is TGTGCCAGCAGCCAAGCGGAAGGAGCTAACTATGGCTACACCTTC.

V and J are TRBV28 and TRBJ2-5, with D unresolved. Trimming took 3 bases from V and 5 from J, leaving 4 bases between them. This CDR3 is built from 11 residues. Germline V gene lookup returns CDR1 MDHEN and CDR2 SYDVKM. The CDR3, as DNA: TGTGCCAGCAGTTTGCGGGAGACCCAGTACTTC. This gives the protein CASSLRETQYF.

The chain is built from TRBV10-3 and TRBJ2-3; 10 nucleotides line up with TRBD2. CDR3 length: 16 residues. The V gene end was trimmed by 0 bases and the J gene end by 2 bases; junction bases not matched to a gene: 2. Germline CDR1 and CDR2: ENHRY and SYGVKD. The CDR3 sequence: CAISESSGGNTDTQYF. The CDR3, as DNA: TGTGCCATCAGTGAGTCTAGCGGGGGGAACACAGATACGCAGTATTTT.

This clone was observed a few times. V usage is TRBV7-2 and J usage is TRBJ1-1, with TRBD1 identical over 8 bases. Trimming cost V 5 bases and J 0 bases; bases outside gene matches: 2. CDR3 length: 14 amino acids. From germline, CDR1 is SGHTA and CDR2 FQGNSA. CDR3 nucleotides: TGTGCCAGCAGCGGACAGGGTGTGAACACTGAAGCTTTCTTT. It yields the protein CASSGQGVNTEAFF.

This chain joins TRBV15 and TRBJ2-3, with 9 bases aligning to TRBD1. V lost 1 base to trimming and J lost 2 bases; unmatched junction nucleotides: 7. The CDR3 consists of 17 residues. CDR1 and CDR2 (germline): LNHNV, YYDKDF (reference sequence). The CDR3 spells CATSRAYRGRDTDTQYF. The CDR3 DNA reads TGTGCCACCAGCAGAGCTTACAGGGGGCGCGACACAGATACGCAGTATTTT. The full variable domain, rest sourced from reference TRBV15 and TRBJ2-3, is DAMVIQNPRYQVTQFGKPVTLSCSQTLNHNVMYWYQQKSSQAPKLLFHYYDKDFNNEADTPDNFQSRRPNTSFCFLDIRSPGLGDTAMYLCATSRAYRGRDTDTQYFGPGTRLTVL.

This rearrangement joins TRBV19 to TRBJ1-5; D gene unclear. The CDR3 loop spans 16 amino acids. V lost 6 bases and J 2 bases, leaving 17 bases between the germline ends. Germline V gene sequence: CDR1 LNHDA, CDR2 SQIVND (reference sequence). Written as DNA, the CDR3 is TGTGCCAGTAGCTATAATGTAAGAGGCCGCAATCAGCCCCAGCATTTT. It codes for CASSYNVRGRNQPQHF.

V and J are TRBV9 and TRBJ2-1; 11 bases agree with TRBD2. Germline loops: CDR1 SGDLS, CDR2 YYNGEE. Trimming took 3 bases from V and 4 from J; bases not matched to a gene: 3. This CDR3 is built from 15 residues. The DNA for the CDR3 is TGTGCCAGCAGCGCCCGACTAGCGGGGTACAATGAGCAGTTCTTC. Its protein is CASSARLAGYNEQFF.

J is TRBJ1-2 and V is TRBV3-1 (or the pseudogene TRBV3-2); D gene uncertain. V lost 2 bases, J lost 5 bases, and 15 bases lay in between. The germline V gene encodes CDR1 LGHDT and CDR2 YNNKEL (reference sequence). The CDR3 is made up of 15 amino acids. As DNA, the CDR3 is TGTGCCAGCAGCCAAACTAGGATCTCCTCATATGGCTACACCTTC. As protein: CASSQTRISSYGYTF.

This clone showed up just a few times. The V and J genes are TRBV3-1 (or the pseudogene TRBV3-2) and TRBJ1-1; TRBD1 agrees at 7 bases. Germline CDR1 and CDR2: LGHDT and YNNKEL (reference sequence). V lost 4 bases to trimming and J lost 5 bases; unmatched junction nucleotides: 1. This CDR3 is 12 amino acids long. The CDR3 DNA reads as TGTGCCAGCAGCCCAGGGGGGACTGAAGCTTTCTTT. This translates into CASSPGGTEAFF.